The clone carrying this T cell receptor (beta chain) was observed a handful of times. Its antigen is unknown. From germline, CDR1 is KGHSH and CDR2 LQKENI. The CDR3 loop spans 16 amino acids. J lost 6 bases, V lost 1 base, and 7 bases had no gene match. This record belongs to a study of regulatory T cells in long-lasting Graves disease. Study-wide results and limits: Newly diagnosed Graves' patients had higher TCR diversity than persistent ones. Sharing of public clonotypes was greater in persistent patients (roughly 2,900) than in new patients (approximately 940). It was possible that the small sample size reduced accuracy.

Time point of the sample: persistent/refractory GD, antithyroid drugs over 5 years with positive TRAb. Extracted RNA from PBMCs served as the source of the TCR library. CDR3-region Arm-PCR and iRepertoire HTBI primers produced the TCR beta libraries. One entry per CDR3 protein results from TCRdb running MiXCR on the multiplex PCR reads. Of fewer than 450,000 distinct CDR3 sequences listed, less than 25% are singletons. The source of this sequence is a female donor with Graves disease. The source was peripheral blood mononuclear cells (PBMCs), collected when the disease was refractory, from a patient treated with antithyroid drugs. The chain carries TRBV18 and TRBJ2-3; 10 positions agree with TRBD2. CDR3 sequence (DNA): TGTGCCAGCTCACCACTGCCGGGACTAGCGAGCGATACGCAGTATTTT. It codes for CASSPLPGLASDTQYF.